The 25 T cell receptor beta chains in this list originate from one sample, sequenced in a study of T cells in Graves' hyperthyroidism and ophthalmopathy. The investigators amplified TCR beta CDR3 regions from RNA transcripts. The HTBI primer set drove a first-round RT-PCR of the TCR CDR3. TCRdb re-called the multiplex PCR reads with MiXCR, one entry per CDR3 protein. The data contain more than 500,000 distinct CDR3 sequences, about 45% of them singletons. Sequenced: peripheral blood or thyroid tissue (not recorded which). These receptors all come from an adult woman with Graves' disease, either hyperthyroidism or ophthalmopathy (not recorded which).

The chain recombines TRBV9 with TRBJ2-7; TRBD2 is a possible D gene (7 bases). The CDR3 runs 15 residues. The V end was cut by 0 bases, the J end by 5 bases, with 15 bases between. The germline CDR1 and CDR2 sequences are SGDLS and YYNGEE. The CDR3 bases are TGTGCCAGCAGCGTAGGGGGGGGGCAAACGAACGAGCAGTACTTC. This gives the protein CASSVGGGQTNEQYF.

The sample holds one count of this clonotype. This sequence may be a read error, since a much larger clone differs from it by one base. This chain joins TRBV6-1 and TRBJ2-2, with D tentatively TRBD2 (6 bases). The CDR3 spans 12 residues. The germline CDR1 and CDR2 sequences are MNHNS and SASEGT. Trimming shortened V by 11 bases and J by 6 bases, and 13 bases separated the two germline ends. The DNA of the CDR3 is TGTGCCGGCCGGGGAGGCGCCGGGGAGCTGTTTTTT. Translated: CAGRGGAGELFF.

Ten or more counts support this clonotype. The rearrangement uses TRBV7-9 and TRBJ2-5; the D gene could be TRBD1 or TRBD2 (5 bases each). CDR1 and CDR2 (germline): SEHNR, FQNEAQ (reference sequence). V gave up 5 bases and J gave up 5 bases, with 18 bases separating them. This CDR3 contains 15 residues. CDR3 amino acids: CASSRAGGLGETQYF. CDR3 bases: TGTGCCAGCAGCCGAGCTGGGGGTCTCGGGGAGACCCAGTACTTC.

With regard to this clonotype: One end of the junction does not line up with germline, which may come from a read error. The V call is TRBV4-1, the J call TRBJ1-2, with a possible D match to TRBD1 (6 bases). The CDR3 sequence is 18 residues long. From germline, CDR1 is MGHRA and CDR2 YSYEKL. For the CDR3, the DNA is TGCGCCGGCAGCCAAGATAAGGGGCGGGACACAAGAAACTATGGCTACACCTTC. Translated, it gives CAGSQDKGRDTRNYGYTF.

This clonotype was detected many times. The chain recombines TRBV12-3 or TRBV12-4 with TRBJ2-7, with D perhaps assigned TRBD1 or TRBD2 (5 bases each). V was pared by 3 bases and J by 12 bases, with 12 bases between. The CDR3 runs to 11 residues. CDR3 nucleotide sequence: TGTGCCAGCAGTTTTGGGGACCTCAGGTACTTC. This encodes CASSFGDLRYF.

This clonotype was seen many times. The rearrangement joins TRBV12-3 or TRBV12-4 to TRBJ1-6, with no clear D. With 4 bases removed from V and 7 bases from J, the gap between germline ends came to 8 bases. This CDR3 region has 13 residues. DNA of the CDR3: TGTGCCAGCAGTTACAAGAGCAATTCACCCCTCCACTTT. This codes for CASSYKSNSPLHF.

This clonotype was counted ten times or more. The chain joins TRBV7-9 to TRBJ1-1; 8 bases match TRBD1. In germline, CDR1 is SEHNR, CDR2 FQNEAQ (reference sequence). After removal of 4 bases from V and 3 bases from J, the junction contained 19 bases not matched to a gene. The CDR3 extends over 19 amino acids. The CDR3 sequence is CASSSRTSGGTLSYTEAFF. CDR3 nucleotides: TGTGCCAGCAGCTCCCGCACCTCAGGGGGCACCTTAAGTTACACTGAAGCTTTCTTT. Together with reference TRBV7-9 and TRBJ1-1, the CDR3 gives the full variable domain: DTGVSQNPRHKITKRGQNVTFRCDPISEHNRLYWYRQTLGQGPEFLTYFQNEAQLEKSRLLSDRFSAERPKGSFSTLEIQRTEQGDSAMYLCASSSRTSGGTLSYTEAFFGQGTRLTVV.

The chain links TRBV7-2 to TRBJ1-3; D not resolved. V was clipped by 5 bases and J by 11 bases, with 7 bases between them. CDR1 is SGHTA and CDR2 is FQGNSA in the germline V gene. This CDR3 region has 10 residues. CDR3 nucleotide sequence: TGTGCCAGCAGCCACGATGCCATATATTTT. This translates into CASSHDAIYF.

The chain carries TRBV7-8 and TRBJ1-5; D perhaps matches TRBD1 (5 bases). The CDR3 contains 15 residues. Germline CDR1 is SGHVS and CDR2 is FQNEAQ. Deletions cut 5 bases from V and 2 bases from J, with 13 bases between. The CDR3 spells CASSPREGGNQPQHF. The CDR3 DNA reads as TGTGCCAGCAGCCCTCGAGAAGGGGGCAATCAGCCCCAGCATTTT.

V usage is TRBV7-2 and J usage is TRBJ1-1, with D possibly matching TRBD1 (6 bases). This CDR3 spans 14 amino acids. Per germline, CDR1 SGHTA and CDR2 FQGNSA. V was trimmed by 8 bases and J by 0 bases, leaving 13 bases between them. CDR3 sequence: CASGDQGLNTEAFF. The CDR3, as DNA: TGTGCCAGCGGCGATCAGGGGTTGAACACTGAAGCTTTCTTT. The full variable domain, with the rest looked up from reference TRBV7-2 and TRBJ1-1, is GAGVSQSPSNKVTEKGKDVELRCDPISGHTALYWYRQSLGQGLEFLIYFQGNSAPDKSGLPSDRFSAERTGGSVSTLTIQRTQQEDSAVYLCASGDQGLNTEAFFGQGTRLTVV.

This clonotype was counted a few times. The chain is built from TRBV12-3 or TRBV12-4 and TRBJ1-5; possibly TRBD1 for D (6 bases). The CDR3 has 14 amino acids. The V gene lost 6 bases and the J gene lost 0 bases, with 9 bases spanning the gap. This CDR3 reads CASSRQASNQPQHF. CDR3 DNA: TGTGCCAGCAGCAGACAGGCTAGCAATCAGCCCCAGCATTTT.

The sample holds one count of this clonotype. The V and J genes are TRBV4-2 and TRBJ1-2; D gene ambiguous. V was trimmed by 0 bases and J by 0 bases, leaving 5 bases between them. The germline gives CDR1 LGHNA, CDR2 YNFKEQ. The CDR3 runs 14 residues. DNA of the CDR3: TGTGCCAGCAGCCAAGAGGCGACTAACTATGGCTACACCTTC. Protein: CASSQEATNYGYTF.

The chain is built from TRBV4-3 and TRBJ2-7; 7 bases map to TRBD2. The CDR3 runs to 14 residues. V lost 8 bases and J lost 3; bases outside the gene matches: 10. In germline, CDR1 is LGHNA, CDR2 YSLEER. Here the CDR3 reads CASGLPGLNYEQYF. The DNA of the CDR3 is TGCGCCAGCGGCTTGCCGGGACTAAACTACGAGCAGTACTTC.

This clonotype was found many times. The CDR3 region has the DNA TGCGCCAGCAGTCCGTTGGCCCTGGGCAGGATATTGGAGACGTTGTACTTC. Amino acids: CASSPLALGRILETLYF. This chain uses TRBV4-1 with TRBJ2-7; D ambiguous. V gave up 6 bases and J gave up 12 bases, with 33 bases separating them. The CDR3 spans 17 residues. CDR1 is MGHRA, CDR2 YSYEKL, per germline.

This clonotype was observed at least ten times. The V call is TRBV15, the J call TRBJ2-7, with TRBD1 matching 11 bases. Germline V lookup: CDR1 LNHNV, CDR2 YYDKDF (reference sequence). This CDR3 is 15 amino acids long. The V gene end was trimmed by 0 bases and the J gene end by 2 bases; junction bases not matched to a gene: 0. The CDR3 loop reads CATSREGQGAYEQYF. The CDR3 nucleotides are TGTGCCACCAGCAGAGAGGGACAGGGGGCCTACGAGCAGTACTTC.

The chain links TRBV20-1 to TRBJ2-5; 9 bases map to TRBD2. CDR1 DFQATT and CDR2 SNEGSKA come from the germline V gene (reference sequence). V dropped 2 bases and J dropped 4; count of bases not matched to a gene: 8. The CDR3 sequence is 15 residues long. DNA of the CDR3: TGCAGTGCTAGACGTAGCGGGAGAGGGGCAGAGACCCAGTACTTC. Its translation: CSARRSGRGAETQYF.

There are many counts of this clonotype. This rearrangement joins TRBV3-1 to TRBJ2-5; D uncertain. V dropped 3 bases and J dropped 3 bases, with 2 bases sitting between them. This CDR3 contains 11 residues. Germline loops: CDR1 LGHDT, CDR2 YNNKEL (reference sequence). The CDR3 nucleotides read TGTGCCAGCAGCCAGGAAGAGACCCAGTACTTC. Residues: CASSQEETQYF.

The gene calls are TRBV20-1 and TRBJ2-3; D remains ambiguous. Trimming stripped 3 bases from V and 0 bases from J, with 10 bases between. The V gene's germline CDR1 is DFQATT and CDR2 SNEGSKA (reference sequence). The CDR3 is made up of 14 amino acids. The CDR3 DNA sequence: TGCAGTGCTAGGAGGCAATCTAGCACAGATACGCAGTATTTT. Translation: CSARRQSSTDTQYF.

This clonotype was seen ten or more times. The J gene is TRBJ1-1, the V gene TRBV5-1, with 9 bases matching TRBD1. The germline V gene has CDR1 SGHRS and CDR2 YFSETQ. J lost 8 bases, V lost 5 bases, and 4 bases had no gene match. This CDR3 comprises 12 residues. This chain's CDR3 is CASRTGGQEAFF. The DNA for the CDR3 is TGCGCCAGCAGAACAGGGGGCCAGGAAGCTTTCTTT.

This chain links TRBV7-2 with TRBJ1-2; D not certain. Germline values: CDR1 SGHTA, CDR2 FQGNSA. This CDR3 is 14 amino acids long. The germline V and J ends were trimmed by 2 bases and 5 bases, with 12 bases remaining between them. The CDR3 spells CASSLLLSWYGYTF. In DNA form, the CDR3 reads TGTGCCAGCAGCTTACTCCTCTCCTGGTATGGCTACACCTTC.

The genes are TRBV2 and TRBJ2-7; D remains ambiguous. The CDR3 is 14 residues long. V lost 7 bases and J lost 0, with 13 bases in between. The germline V gene encodes CDR1 SNHLY and CDR2 FYNNEI. CDR3 protein: CASNLNDLSYEQYF. CDR3 nucleotides: TGTGCCAGCAACCTGAATGATCTCTCCTACGAGCAGTACTTC. Full variable domain (remainder filled in from reference TRBV2 and TRBJ2-7): EPEVTQTPSHQVTQMGQEVILRCVPISNHLYFYWYRQILGQKVEFLVSFYNNEISEKSEIFDDQFSVERPDGSNFTLKIRSTKLEDSAMYFCASNLNDLSYEQYFGPGTRLTVT.

The chain is built from TRBV20-1 and TRBJ1-2; 7 bases are shared with TRBD1. The CDR3 totals 15 residues. V gave up 0 bases and J gave up 4 bases; unmatched junction bases: 8. From germline, CDR1 is DFQATT and CDR2 SNEGSKA (reference sequence). The CDR3 is CSARDRDSPSYGYTF. CDR3 DNA: TGCAGTGCTAGAGACCGGGACAGCCCGAGCTATGGCTACACCTTC.

The chain is built from TRBV7-9 and TRBJ2-7; D gene ambiguous. The germline V and J ends were trimmed by 5 bases and 1 base, with 12 bases remaining between them. The CDR3 is made up of 14 amino acids. Per the germline V gene, CDR1 is SEHNR and CDR2 is FQNEAQ (reference sequence). The CDR3, as DNA: TGTGCCAGCAGCACCGACGGTCGATCCTACGAGCAGTACTTC. Residues: CASSTDGRSYEQYF.

This clonotype was detected only a few times. This chain connects TRBV29-1 to TRBJ1-1; D gene unclear. Germline V gene sequence: CDR1 SQVTM, CDR2 ANQGSEA. Trimming took 0 bases from V and 5 from J, leaving 4 bases between them. The CDR3 contains 11 residues. In DNA form, the CDR3 reads TGCAGCGTTGAAGATCTGACTGAAGCTTTCTTT. It specifies CSVEDLTEAFF.

This clonotype was found many times. The chain uses TRBV29-1 and TRBJ1-4; the D gene is possibly TRBD1 (6 bases). Germline lookup yields CDR1 SQVTM and CDR2 ANQGSEA. The germline V and J ends were trimmed by 5 bases and 2 bases, with 12 bases remaining between them. CDR3 length equals 14 residues. The CDR3 DNA sequence: TGCAGCGTTTTCCAGGGGTACACTAATGAAAAACTGTTTTTT. Translation gives CSVFQGYTNEKLFF.